One and the same sample provided the 4 T cell receptor beta chains below, sequenced in a study of OX40 agonist ivuxolimab in advanced cancers. The table came from immunoSEQ multiplex PCR; TCRdb's copy has only in-frame clones and leaves some out. This repertoire shows 45,000 or so clones, 70% to 90% found once; its top ten account for more than 15%. The source was CD4+ or CD8+ T cells sorted from blood, collected in a trial of the OX40 agonist ivuxolimab. Receptors originate from an adult with an advanced solid tumor such as melanoma, head and neck, liver or kidney cancer.

The rearrangement joins TRBV20-1 to TRBJ2-1; possibly TRBD1 for D (6 bases). V was pared by 5 bases and J by 10 bases, with 12 bases between. The length of the CDR3 is 11 residues. Germline-derived CDR1 and CDR2 are DFQATT and SNEGSKA (reference sequence). CDR3 protein: CSAAGTPEQFF. DNA of the CDR3: TGCAGTGCTGCCGGGACACCCGAGCAGTTCTTC.

V is TRBV7-3 and J is TRBJ2-5; 8 bases agree with TRBD1. CDR1 SGHTA and CDR2 FQGTGA come from the germline V gene. Trimming removed 2 bases from V and 4 bases from J; junction bases left unmatched: 6. There are 15 residues in the CDR3. The CDR3, as DNA: TGTGCCAGCAGCTTAGCCAGGGGGCCGGGAGAGACCCAGTACTTC. Translation: CASSLARGPGETQYF.

V gene TRBV28 combines with J gene TRBJ1-5, with a weak D call TRBD1 (6 bases). There are 14 residues in the CDR3. Per the germline V gene, CDR1 is MDHEN and CDR2 is SYDVKM. Trimming pared 5 bases from V and 8 bases from J, leaving 16 bases between. CDR3 region: CASSLQGTGEPQHF. Here the CDR3 DNA reads TGTGCCAGCAGTCTCCAGGGGACGGGAGAGCCCCAGCATTTT.

This chain links TRBV9 with TRBJ1-5; D perhaps matches TRBD1 (6 bases). V was shortened by 4 bases and J by 2 bases, with 13 bases between the two germline ends. CDR1 is SGDLS, CDR2 YYNGEE, per germline. This CDR3 is built from 15 residues. The CDR3 is CASSQGGFGNQPQHF. The DNA of the CDR3 is TGTGCCAGCAGCCAAGGGGGATTCGGCAATCAGCCCCAGCATTTT.